This entry lists 17 T cell receptor beta chains sequenced from one sample in a study of cytomegalovirus exposure and HLA in healthy donors. PCR involved 60 Vbeta and 13 Jbeta primers. Clones were read by immunoSEQ multiplex PCR, and TCRdb kept only the in-frame ones, dropping some. The repertoire includes about 110,000 clones, around 75% of them detected once, and 2.5% to 3% sits in the top ten. Sequencing was carried out using PBMCs. These TCRs come from a male donor in good health and CMV-seropositive.

The V gene is TRBV29-1, the J gene TRBJ2-3, with D hard to call. The germline gives CDR1 SQVTM, CDR2 ANQGSEA. Trimming cost V 2 bases and J 4 bases, with 13 bases left between them. The CDR3 runs to 14 residues. CDR3 protein: CSVETGAEADTQYF. CDR3 bases: TGCAGCGTTGAAACCGGTGCCGAGGCAGATACGCAGTATTTT.

The CDR3, as DNA: TGTGCCAGCAGCTCGAACCGATTAGGACAGGGGGGGTTCGACTATGGCTACACCTTC. Its protein is CASSSNRLGQGGFDYGYTF. The rearrangement joins TRBV7-2 to TRBJ1-2; 10 bases are shared with TRBD1. The V gene's germline CDR1 is SGHTA and CDR2 FQGNSA. The trim removed 4 bases at V and 3 bases at J, leaving 17 bases unmatched. CDR3 length: 19 residues.

The chain has TRBV19 and TRBJ1-4; possible D gene TRBD1, 6 bases. The CDR3 is made up of 16 amino acids. V was clipped by 8 bases and J by 6 bases, with 22 bases between them. From germline, CDR1 is LNHDA and CDR2 SQIVND (reference sequence). The chain's CDR3 is CASGYGNRAGDEKLFF. As DNA, the CDR3 is TGTGCCAGTGGGTATGGCAACAGGGCTGGCGATGAAAAACTGTTTTTT.

This chain joins TRBV14 and TRBJ1-3, with D hard to call. Germline V lookup: CDR1 SGHDN, CDR2 FVKESK. CDR3 size: 15 residues. The ends were cut back, 4 bases at V and 7 bases at J, with 17 bases in the middle. The CDR3 protein is CASSLQGRSPNTIYF. The CDR3 coding sequence is TGTGCCAGCAGCCTCCAAGGGAGGTCCCCGAACACCATATATTTT.

The table lists this clone with a count of one. V and J are TRBV4-2 and TRBJ2-5, with D possibly being TRBD2 (7 bases). Germline V gene sequence: CDR1 LGHNA, CDR2 YNFKEQ. The ends were cut back, 1 base at V and 5 bases at J, with 14 bases in the middle. The CDR3 is made up of 15 amino acids. The CDR3 DNA reads as TGTGCCAGCAGCCAAGGGGGAGGGGGTAGCGAGACCCAGTACTTC. Protein sequence: CASSQGGGGSETQYF.

The table lists this clone with a count of one. The rearrangement links TRBV19 to TRBJ1-1; D is uncertain. The CDR3 runs to 11 residues. Germline-derived CDR1 and CDR2 are LNHDA and SQIVND (reference sequence). Trimming left V 5 bases short and J 5 bases short, with 6 bases between. CDR3 DNA sequence: TGTGCCAGTAGTCGTGTAACTGAAGCTTTCTTT. Its translation: CASSRVTEAFF.

The genes are TRBV5-1 and TRBJ2-7, with 7 bases identical to TRBD1. CDR1 is SGHRS, CDR2 YFSETQ, per germline. This CDR3 has 15 amino acids. J gave up 11 bases and V 1 base, and 15 bases lay outside the gene matches. CDR3 nucleotides: TGCGCCAGCAGCTTGTGGTTTCGGGGACAGACTCCCGAGTACTTC. It is translated as CASSLWFRGQTPEYF.

This chain connects TRBV19 to TRBJ2-7; 7 bases fit TRBD1. From germline, CDR1 is LNHDA and CDR2 SQIVND (reference sequence). Trimming took 6 bases from V and 3 from J; bases not matched to a gene: 2. This CDR3 is built from 12 residues. The CDR3 nucleotides are TGTGCCAGTAGCCGGGACAGCTACGAGCAGTACTTC. Protein product: CASSRDSYEQYF.

The chain employs TRBV29-1 and TRBJ1-2; 7 bases map to TRBD1. Germline lookup yields CDR1 SQVTM and CDR2 ANQGSEA. CDR3 length: 11 amino acids. V dropped 7 bases and J dropped 5; count of bases not matched to a gene: 4. For the CDR3, the DNA is TGCAGCGCTGCAGGGGGGTATGGCTACACCTTC. Protein sequence: CSAAGGYGYTF.

The rearrangement links TRBV5-1 to TRBJ2-3; possibly TRBD1 for D (6 bases). The ends were cut back, 4 bases at V and 1 base at J, with 10 bases in the middle. The CDR3 covers 14 residues. Per the germline V gene, CDR1 is SGHRS and CDR2 is YFSETQ. In DNA, the CDR3 is TGCGCCAGCAGCCGGAGGACAGGCACAGATACGCAGTATTTT. Amino acid sequence: CASSRRTGTDTQYF. The full variable domain, its missing parts supplied by reference TRBV5-1 and TRBJ2-3, is KAGVTQTPRYLIKTRGQQVTLSCSPISGHRSVSWYQQTPGQGLQFLFEYFSETQRNKGNFPGRFSGRQFSNSRSEMNVSTLELGDSALYLCASSRRTGTDTQYFGPGTRLTVL.

V and J are TRBV28 and TRBJ2-7; D gene unclear. Trimming shortened V by 5 bases and J by 3 bases, and 11 bases separated the two germline ends. CDR1 and CDR2 from the germline V gene are MDHEN and SYDVKM. The CDR3 contains 13 residues. In DNA form, the CDR3 reads TGTGCCAGCAGTACTCCCTCCGGCTACGAGCAGTACTTC. Protein sequence: CASSTPSGYEQYF.

This chain links TRBV7-9 with TRBJ1-1; 7 nucleotides agree with TRBD1. The trim removed 5 bases at V and 7 bases at J, leaving 7 bases unmatched. Germline CDR1 reads SEHNR; CDR2 reads FQNEAQ (reference sequence). The CDR3 is 13 amino acids. CDR3 DNA sequence: TGTGCCAGCAGCCAGGGGACAGACTATGAAGCTTTCTTT. Translated: CASSQGTDYEAFF.

The gene calls are TRBV6-1 and TRBJ1-5; 8 bases align to TRBD1. J lost 3 bases, V lost 3 bases, and 4 bases had no gene match. Germline CDR1 is MNHNS and CDR2 is SASEGT. This CDR3 is built from 15 residues. The CDR3 spells CASSDTGGANQPQHF. DNA of the CDR3: TGTGCCAGCAGTGATACAGGGGGGGCCAATCAGCCCCAGCATTTT.

The chain recombines TRBV9 with TRBJ1-5; 7 bases align to TRBD1. Germline V lookup: CDR1 SGDLS, CDR2 YYNGEE. Unmatched junction bases numbered 14, after V lost 3 bases and J lost 2 bases. This CDR3 region has 18 residues. CDR3 region: CASSAPNRGSWGNQPQHF. Written as DNA, the CDR3 is TGTGCCAGCAGCGCCCCTAACAGGGGATCGTGGGGCAATCAGCCCCAGCATTTT.

This clone came up a few times. The rearrangement uses TRBV5-8 and TRBJ1-5; no clear D. CDR1 SGHTS and CDR2 YDEGEE come from the germline V gene. The CDR3 contains 18 residues. V lost 1 base, J lost 3 bases, and 20 bases lay in between. CDR3 DNA sequence: TGTGCCAGCAGCTTGATCGGGAGACCAGTCAGGCCCAATCAGCCCCAGCATTTT. This sequence encodes CASSLIGRPVRPNQPQHF.

This sequence joins TRBV9 and TRBJ2-7; D gene ambiguous. Germline loops: CDR1 SGDLS, CDR2 YYNGEE. V dropped 0 bases and J dropped 0 bases, with 10 bases sitting between them. The CDR3 spans 15 residues. CDR3 sequence: CASSVGFGDSYEQYF. In DNA form, the CDR3 reads TGTGCCAGCAGCGTAGGGTTTGGAGACTCCTACGAGCAGTACTTC.

This chain joins TRBV28 and TRBJ1-5, with 10 bases lining up with TRBD1. Unmatched junction bases numbered 8, after V lost 5 bases and J lost 7 bases. The CDR3 contains 15 residues. CDR1 and CDR2 (germline): MDHEN, SYDVKM. CDR3 bases: TGTGCCAGCAGTGCCCGGGACAGGGGCGACCAGCCCCAGCATTTT. This translates into CASSARDRGDQPQHF.